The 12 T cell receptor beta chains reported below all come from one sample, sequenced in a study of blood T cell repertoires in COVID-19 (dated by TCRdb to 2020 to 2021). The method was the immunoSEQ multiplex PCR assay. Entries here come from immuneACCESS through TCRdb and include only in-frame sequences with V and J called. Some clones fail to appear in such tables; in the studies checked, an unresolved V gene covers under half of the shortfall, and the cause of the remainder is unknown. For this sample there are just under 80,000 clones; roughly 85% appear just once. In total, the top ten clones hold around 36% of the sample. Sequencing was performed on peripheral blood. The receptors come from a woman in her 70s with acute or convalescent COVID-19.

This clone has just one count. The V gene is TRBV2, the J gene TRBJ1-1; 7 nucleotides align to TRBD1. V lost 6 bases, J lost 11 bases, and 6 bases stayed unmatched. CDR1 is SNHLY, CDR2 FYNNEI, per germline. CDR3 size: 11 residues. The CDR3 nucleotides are TGTGCCAGCAGGACAGGGTTAGACGCTTTCTTT. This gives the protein CASRTGLDAFF.

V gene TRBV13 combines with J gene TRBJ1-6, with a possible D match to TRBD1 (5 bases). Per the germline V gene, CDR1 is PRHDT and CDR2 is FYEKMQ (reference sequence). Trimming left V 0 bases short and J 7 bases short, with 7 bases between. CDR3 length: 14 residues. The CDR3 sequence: CASSLGQGNSPLHF. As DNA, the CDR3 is TGTGCCAGCAGCTTAGGCCAGGGCAATTCACCCCTCCACTTT.

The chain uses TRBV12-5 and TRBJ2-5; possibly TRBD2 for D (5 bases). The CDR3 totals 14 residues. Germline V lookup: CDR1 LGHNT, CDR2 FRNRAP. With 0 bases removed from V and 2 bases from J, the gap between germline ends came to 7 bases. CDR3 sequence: CASGLVGVQETQYF. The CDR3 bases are TGTGCTAGTGGTTTGGTCGGGGTACAAGAGACCCAGTACTTC.

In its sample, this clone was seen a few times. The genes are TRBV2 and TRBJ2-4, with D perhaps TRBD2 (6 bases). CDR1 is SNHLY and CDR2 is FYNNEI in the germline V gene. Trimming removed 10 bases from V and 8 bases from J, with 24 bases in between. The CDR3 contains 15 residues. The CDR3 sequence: CATYPGVRGLDIQYF. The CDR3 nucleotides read TGTGCCACCTACCCGGGGGTTCGAGGTTTGGACATTCAGTACTTC.

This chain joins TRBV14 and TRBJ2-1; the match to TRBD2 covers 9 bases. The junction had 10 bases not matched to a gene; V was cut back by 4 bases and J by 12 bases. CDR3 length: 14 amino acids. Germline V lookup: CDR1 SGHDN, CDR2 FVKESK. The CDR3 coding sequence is TGTGCCAGCAGCCTGGCGGGAGGGCCTGATCGGCAGTTCTTC. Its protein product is CASSLAGGPDRQFF.

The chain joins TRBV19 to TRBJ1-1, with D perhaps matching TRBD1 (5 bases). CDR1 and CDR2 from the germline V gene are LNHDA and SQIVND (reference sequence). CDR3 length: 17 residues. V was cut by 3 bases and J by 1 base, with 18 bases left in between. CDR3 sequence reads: CASSISKFDSRNTEAFF. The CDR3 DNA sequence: TGTGCCAGTAGTATTAGTAAATTCGACAGCCGGAACACTGAAGCTTTCTTT. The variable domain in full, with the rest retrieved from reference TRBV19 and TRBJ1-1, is DGGITQSPKYLFRKEGQNVTLSCEQNLNHDAMYWYRQDPGQGLRLIYYSQIVNDFQKGDIAEGYSVSREKKESFPLTVTSAQKNPTAFYLCASSISKFDSRNTEAFFGQGTRLTVV.

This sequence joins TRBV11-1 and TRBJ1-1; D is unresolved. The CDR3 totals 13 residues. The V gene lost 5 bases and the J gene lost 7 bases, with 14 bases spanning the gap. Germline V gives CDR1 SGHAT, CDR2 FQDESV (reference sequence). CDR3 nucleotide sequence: TGTGCCAGCAGCCTCCCTTTTAGGAGTGAAGCTTTCTTT. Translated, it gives CASSLPFRSEAFF.

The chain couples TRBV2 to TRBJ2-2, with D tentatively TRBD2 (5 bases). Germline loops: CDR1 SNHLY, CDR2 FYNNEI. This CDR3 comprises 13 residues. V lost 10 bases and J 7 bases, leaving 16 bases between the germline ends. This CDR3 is CATRPGSSGELFF. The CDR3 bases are TGTGCCACCCGTCCGGGGTCGAGCGGGGAGCTGTTTTTT.

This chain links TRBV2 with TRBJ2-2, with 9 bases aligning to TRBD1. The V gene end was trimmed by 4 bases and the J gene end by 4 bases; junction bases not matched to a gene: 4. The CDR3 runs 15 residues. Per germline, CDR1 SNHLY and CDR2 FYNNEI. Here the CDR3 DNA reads TGTGCCAGCAGTGGGTTACAGGGGGCCACCGGGGAGCTGTTTTTT. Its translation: CASSGLQGATGELFF.

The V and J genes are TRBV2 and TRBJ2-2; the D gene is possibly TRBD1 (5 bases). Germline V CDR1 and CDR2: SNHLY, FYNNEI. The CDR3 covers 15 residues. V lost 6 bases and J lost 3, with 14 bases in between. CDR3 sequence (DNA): TGTGCCAGCAGGAGACAGAGTCTACACACCGGGGAGCTGTTTTTT. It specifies CASRRQSLHTGELFF.

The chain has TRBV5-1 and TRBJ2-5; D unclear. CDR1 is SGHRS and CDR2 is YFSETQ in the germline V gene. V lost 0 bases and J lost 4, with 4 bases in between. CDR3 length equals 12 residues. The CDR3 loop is CASSLGAETQYF. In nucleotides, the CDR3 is TGCGCCAGCAGCTTGGGCGCAGAGACCCAGTACTTC.

DNA for the CDR3: TGTGCCAGCAGCCGACAGGAGCGAAATGGCTACACCTTC. It yields the protein CASSRQERNGYTF. The V and J genes are TRBV7-9 and TRBJ1-2, with D maybe TRBD1 (6 bases). Trimming left V 5 bases short and J 6 bases short, with 13 bases between. CDR1 and CDR2 (germline): SEHNR, FQNEAQ (reference sequence). The length of the CDR3 is 13 residues.